This TCR beta chain was profiled in a study of T cell changes during pregnancy in multiple sclerosis. Germline CDR1 reads ENHRY; CDR2 reads SYGVKD. The CDR3 contains 15 residues. The V end lost 4 bases, the J end lost 0 bases, and 13 bases lay between the germline ends. The assay was immunoSEQ multiplex PCR, and TCRdb's table has in-frame clones only and misses some. The repertoire holds some 61,000 clones, roughly nine tenths seen once, with roughly 0.87% in the top ten. The sequence came from a female donor with multiple sclerosis, enrolled in a pregnancy study. The starting material was peripheral blood, obtained in the second trimester of pregnancy. This sequence joins TRBV10-3 and TRBJ2-7, with D maybe TRBD2 (5 bases). The chain's CDR3 is CAISATTGSSYEQYF. The CDR3 DNA sequence: TGTGCCATCAGTGCCACCACGGGGAGCTCCTACGAGCAGTACTTC.